Detailed here is one TCR beta chain. Its antigen remains unidentified. The sample is drawn from a study of vaccination and CD4 T cells after COVID-19. Per the germline V gene, CDR1 is LGHNT and CDR2 is FRNRAP. This CDR3 spans 13 amino acids. V shed 4 bases and J shed 0 bases, with 6 bases lying between them. As for treatment: approximately 11-day PBMC culture with coronavirus spike peptide pools or control peptides (ViraFEST assay). With the Oncomine TCR Beta short-read assay, DNA from cultured CD4+ T cells was sequenced. TCRdb ran MiXCR on the PCR reads and lists one entry per CDR3 protein. The sample lists 13,000 or so distinct CDR3 sequences, around half occurring once.

The chain joins TRBV12-5 to TRBJ1-1; D not certain. The sequenced sample consisted of CD4+ T cells from blood, cultured in vitro. The source is a human donor who had recovered from COVID-19. CDR3 in amino acids: CASGYGLNTEAFF. CDR3 bases: TGTGCTAGTGGTTATGGGTTGAACACTGAAGCTTTCTTT.